The table lists the clone carrying this TCR beta chain with many counts. The target antigen is unknown. Four subsets defined by CD45RA and CD27 were sorted after CD3, CD4, CD8 and live/dead staining. The data were obtained in a study of naive and memory T cell subsets. Study conclusions and caveats: No ground truth validated the naive and memory repertoire findings. Naive repertoires, especially CD8, held a few larger clonotypes, possibly memory cells re-expressing CD45RA.

CDR3 length: 14 amino acids. Trimming removed 0 bases from V and 3 bases from J, with 8 bases in between. Germline V gives CDR1 MNHEY, CDR2 SVGAGI. Two oligonucleotides, mixed equimolar, formed the beta constant-region primer covering TRBC1 and TRBC2. The ligated cDNA underwent four PCR rounds using SP2 and nested alpha and beta constant-region primers. TCRdb re-called the UMI-ligation and nested PCR reads with MiXCR, one entry per CDR3 protein. In the table there are about 90,000 distinct CDR3 sequences, roughly 10% of which are singletons. This TCR derives from a human donor in good health. The chain is built from TRBV6-5 and TRBJ1-1, with a possible D match to TRBD1 (5 bases). The sequencing sample was made of naive CD4+ T cells from blood. The CDR3 nucleotides read TGTGCCAGCAGTTACTCGAAGGGGCACACTGAAGCTTTCTTT. Protein: CASSYSKGHTEAFF.